The 25 T cell receptor beta chains listed next were all sequenced from one sample in a study of blood T cells in healthy people across ages (dated by TCRdb to about 2015). Library preparation employed 5' RACE. For sequencing, an Illumina HiSeq 2500 was employed. A second PCR of roughly 7 to 11 cycles was performed with a sample-barcoded 5' primer and a J-beta primer mix. Using fastp trimming at Q25 and MiXCR clonotype assembly, TCRdb reanalyzed the public sequencing data and kept in-frame beta chains. Each entry is one CDR3 protein sequence, shown with its most common DNA and genes. This sample has 540,000 or so distinct CDR3 sequences in its table, and approximately 25% of those were observed once. The top ten hold around 10% of the sample. This same sample was also part of a study on T cells of mothers and their children.

The sequenced sample consisted of blood. These receptors came from a boy younger than 18 in good health.

The chain links TRBV20-1 to TRBJ2-2, with 13 bases aligning to TRBD2. V trimming: 4 bases; J trimming: 1 base; junction bases outside the gene matches: 3. Per germline, CDR1 DFQATT and CDR2 SNEGSKA (reference sequence). The CDR3 contains 16 residues. CDR3 in amino acids: CSAKGLAGMNTGELFF. The CDR3 region has the DNA TGCAGTGCTAAGGGACTAGCGGGGATGAACACCGGGGAGCTGTTTTTT.

This clonotype was detected only a few times. The chain links TRBV20-1 to TRBJ2-5, with TRBD2 identical over 15 bases. The tail of the sequence fits TRBJ2-1 better, so the J call may be wrong. Germline V CDR1 and CDR2: DFQATT, SNEGSKA (reference sequence). The CDR3 is 15 amino acids. CDR3 nucleotides: TGCAGTGCTGCCACCGGGACTAGCGGGAGGTATGAGCAGTTCTTC. Encoded protein: CSAATGTSGRYEQFF.

V usage is TRBV7-2 and J usage is TRBJ1-1, with no clear D. Trimming left V 0 bases short and J 4 bases short, with 9 bases between. The CDR3 consists of 14 residues. CDR1 and CDR2 from the germline V gene are SGHTA and FQGNSA. The CDR3 nucleotides are TGTGCCAGCAGCTTAGCGGTTGTGGTCACTGAAGCTTTCTTT. Protein product: CASSLAVVVTEAFF.

CDR3 DNA: TGTGCCAGCAGCTTAGGGCTAAACGTTGGCGAGGCCCAGTACTTC. This codes for CASSLGLNVGEAQYF. The chain is built from TRBV7-2 and TRBJ2-5; unclear D gene. V lost 1 base, J lost 9 bases, and 18 bases lay in between. This CDR3 comprises 15 residues. Germline V CDR1 and CDR2: SGHTA, FQGNSA. The full variable domain, with the rest looked up from reference TRBV7-2 and TRBJ2-5, is GAGVSQSPSNKVTEKGKDVELRCDPISGHTALYWYRQSLGQGLEFLIYFQGNSAPDKSGLPSDRFSAERTGGSVSTLTIQRTQQEDSAVYLCASSLGLNVGEAQYFGPGTRLLVL.

The table lists this clonotype with a count of one. V usage is TRBV27 and J usage is TRBJ2-7; D possibly corresponds to TRBD2 (7 bases). The V gene's germline CDR1 is MNHEY and CDR2 SMNVEV (reference sequence). The CDR3 is 16 residues long. V lost 6 bases and J 3 bases, leaving 21 bases between the germline ends. As DNA, the CDR3 is TGTGCCAGCAGGGGGACGGGGGGCCAGACTGTCTACGAGCAGTACTTC. It encodes CASRGTGGQTVYEQYF.

The chain is built from TRBV20-1 and TRBJ2-3, with D tentatively TRBD2 (5 bases). The CDR3 consists of 12 residues. V gave up 3 bases and J gave up 4 bases, with 8 bases separating them. CDR1 and CDR2 from the germline V gene are DFQATT and SNEGSKA (reference sequence). The CDR3 coding sequence is TGCAGTGCTAGGCTAGCTTCAGATACGCAGTATTTT. Its protein is CSARLASDTQYF.

This clonotype has just a few counts. The rearrangement uses TRBV2 and TRBJ2-7, with unresolved D. This CDR3 is 12 amino acids long. V was shortened by 7 bases and J by 6 bases, with 13 bases between the two germline ends. CDR1 is SNHLY, CDR2 FYNNEI, per germline. In DNA form, the CDR3 reads TGTGCCAGCAATCAAAGGATCCTCGAGCAGTACTTC. This sequence encodes CASNQRILEQYF.

This clonotype was seen more than once but under ten times. This chain joins TRBV28 and TRBJ1-1; no clear D gene. CDR3 length: 14 amino acids. V lost 5 bases, J lost 6 bases, and 16 bases lay in between. CDR1 and CDR2 from the germline V gene are MDHEN and SYDVKM. CDR3 nucleotides: TGTGCCAGCAGTCAGCTTCGTACCGCGTCTGAAGCTTTCTTT. Protein product: CASSQLRTASEAFF.

This clonotype was counted ten times or more. This sequence joins TRBV4-1 and TRBJ2-1; D not resolved. V lost 0 bases, J lost 4 bases, and 4 bases lay in between. CDR3 size: 13 residues. Germline V gene data show CDR1 as MGHRA and CDR2 as YSYEKL. CDR3 residues: CASSQDPYNEQFF. CDR3 nucleotides: TGCGCCAGCAGCCAAGATCCTTACAATGAGCAGTTCTTC.

This clonotype was counted a few times. V gene TRBV4-3 combines with J gene TRBJ1-1; 7 nucleotides agree with TRBD1. The CDR3 is made up of 15 amino acids. In germline, CDR1 is LGHNA, CDR2 YSLEER. V shed 0 bases, J shed 0 bases, and the junction held 1 base outside the gene matches. CDR3 bases: TGCGCCAGCAGCCAAGAAGACAGGGTGAACACTGAAGCTTTCTTT. As protein: CASSQEDRVNTEAFF.

The chain is built from TRBV7-9 and TRBJ1-2; D is undetermined. The V gene's germline CDR1 is SEHNR and CDR2 FQNEAQ (reference sequence). CDR3 length equals 13 residues. V shed 9 bases and J shed 6 bases, with 17 bases lying between them. Here the CDR3 DNA reads TGTGCCAGTAGGAATACAGCTTACCATGGCTACACCTTC. Its protein product is CASRNTAYHGYTF.

This clonotype was counted between two and nine times. This chain links TRBV5-1 with TRBJ2-2; D unclear. Trimming shortened V by 4 bases and J by 3 bases, and 7 bases separated the two germline ends. The CDR3 runs 13 residues. Per the germline V gene, CDR1 is SGHRS and CDR2 is YFSETQ. This CDR3 reads CASSRSHTGELFF. The CDR3 bases are TGCGCCAGCAGCCGAAGCCACACCGGGGAGCTGTTTTTT.

The V call is TRBV6-7, the J call TRBJ2-5; D gene ambiguous. TRBV6-7 is an ORF; its function is uncertain. The CDR3 consists of 15 residues. The V end lost 7 bases, the J end lost 2 bases, and 17 bases lay between the germline ends. For the CDR3, the DNA is TGTGCCAGCATGGCGCTCGGGCAAAGACAAGAGACCCAGTACTTC. Translation: CASMALGQRQETQYF.

The rearrangement joins TRBV10-3 to TRBJ2-3; D is possibly TRBD2 (6 bases). The ends were cut back, 6 bases at V and 0 bases at J, with 16 bases in the middle. The germline V gene has CDR1 ENHRY and CDR2 SYGVKD. CDR3 size: 16 residues. CDR3 DNA sequence: TGTGCCATCAGGGGCTTGGGACTGTCTAGCACAGATACGCAGTATTTT. It translates to CAIRGLGLSSTDTQYF.

This clonotype was detected many times. The gene calls are TRBV6-2 or TRBV6-3 and TRBJ2-7, with D hard to call. V was clipped by 2 bases and J by 4 bases, with 3 bases between them. The CDR3 length is 11 residues. Germline V lookup: CDR1 MNHEY, CDR2 SVGEGT. The CDR3 coding sequence is TGTGCCAGCAGTTACCGGTACGAGCAGTACTTC. Translated, it gives CASSYRYEQYF.

At least ten counts were recorded for this clonotype. The chain recombines TRBV28 with TRBJ2-3; D is perhaps TRBD1 (6 bases). CDR3 size: 17 residues. CDR1 MDHEN and CDR2 SYDVKM come from the germline V gene. Trimming took off 4 bases at V and 1 base at J, with 18 bases between the two ends. The CDR3 region has the DNA TGTGCCAGCAGTTACCACCTAGAGGGGGTACGCACAGATACGCAGTATTTT. It yields the protein CASSYHLEGVRTDTQYF. The whole variable domain, filled in from reference TRBV28 and TRBJ2-3, reads DVKVTQSSRYLVKRTGEKVFLECVQDMDHENMFWYRQDPGLGLRLIYFSYDVKMKEKGDIPEGYSVSREKKERFSLILESASTNQTSMYLCASSYHLEGVRTDTQYFGPGTRLTVL.

This clonotype came up a few times. The chain links TRBV3-1 to TRBJ2-7; no reliable D call. Germline values: CDR1 LGHDT, CDR2 YNNKEL (reference sequence). The CDR3 is 12 amino acids. Trimming pared 3 bases from V and 2 bases from J, leaving 5 bases between. CDR3 loop: CASSQETYEQYF. DNA for the CDR3: TGTGCCAGCAGCCAGGAGACCTACGAGCAGTACTTC.

The CDR3 DNA reads as TGTGCCAGCAGCGTAGGAACGGGAGGGGCTCAAGAGACCCAGTACTTC. Translated, it gives CASSVGTGGAQETQYF. The chain employs TRBV9 and TRBJ2-5; 8 positions agree with TRBD2. The ends lost 0 bases at V and 2 bases at J; junction bases unmatched: 6. There are 16 residues in the CDR3. CDR1 is SGDLS and CDR2 is YYNGEE in the germline V gene.

This clonotype has a handful of counts. This chain uses TRBV6-5 with TRBJ2-5; 8 bases fit TRBD2. This CDR3 is built from 19 residues. The germline V gene encodes CDR1 MNHEY and CDR2 SVGAGI. The ends lost 0 bases at V and 4 bases at J; junction bases unmatched: 16. CDR3 sequence (DNA): TGTGCCAGCAGTTACTCGATTGTTGATGGCGGGGGGCCTGGAGAGACCCAGTACTTC. Translating it yields CASSYSIVDGGGPGETQYF.

This clonotype was counted ten times or more. This rearrangement joins TRBV3-1 to TRBJ2-2; 10 nucleotides match TRBD2. J gave up 3 bases and V 0 bases, and 7 bases lay outside the gene matches. This CDR3 has 18 residues. Germline assignment: CDR1 LGHDT and CDR2 YNNKEL (reference sequence). CDR3 protein: CASSQDQSSGGDTGELFF. Written as DNA, the CDR3 is TGTGCCAGCAGCCAAGATCAATCTAGCGGGGGAGACACCGGGGAGCTGTTTTTT.

This clonotype was counted ten times or more. This chain joins TRBV4-1 and TRBJ2-7; D is uncertain. This CDR3 comprises 13 residues. CDR1 is MGHRA and CDR2 is YSYEKL in the germline V gene. With 0 bases removed from V and 3 bases from J, the gap between germline ends came to 6 bases. The DNA of the CDR3 is TGCGCCAGCAGCCAAGACCCCCTCTACGAGCAGTACTTC. Its protein is CASSQDPLYEQYF.

This clonotype has more than one count but fewer than ten. The V and J genes are TRBV10-3 and TRBJ1-1, with a weak D call TRBD1 (5 bases). There are 14 residues in the CDR3. V was shortened by 6 bases and J by 0 bases, with 11 bases between the two germline ends. Germline loops: CDR1 ENHRY, CDR2 SYGVKD. This CDR3 reads CAISRGTVNTEAFF. DNA of the CDR3: TGTGCCATCAGCCGGGGGACGGTGAACACTGAAGCTTTCTTT.

The rearrangement uses TRBV19 and TRBJ2-4; 7 bases line up with TRBD2. The CDR3 has 14 amino acids. Germline V CDR1 and CDR2: LNHDA, SQIVND (reference sequence). Trimming removed 6 bases from V and 3 bases from J; junction bases left unmatched: 5. The CDR3 spells CASRGAGNKNIQYF. The CDR3 nucleotides read TGTGCCAGTAGGGGAGCGGGGAACAAAAACATTCAGTACTTC.

Comments on this clonotype: An end of the junction differs from the germline gene, which may be a read error. The chain employs TRBV6-5 and TRBJ2-5, with D unclear. This CDR3 comprises 12 residues. Germline V CDR1 and CDR2: MNHEY, SVGAGI. In nucleotides, the CDR3 is TGTGCCAGCAGCTCCGCAGTGGAGACCCAGTGCTTC. Encoded protein: CASSSAVETQCF.

The V gene is TRBV4-3, the J gene TRBJ2-4, with D tentatively TRBD1 or TRBD2 (7 bases each). Germline values: CDR1 LGHNA, CDR2 YSLEER. Trimming took off 0 bases at V and 8 bases at J, with 14 bases between the two ends. The CDR3 covers 15 residues. DNA of the CDR3: TGCGCCAGCAGCCAAGATAGGGCAGGGGGGGACATTCAGTACTTC. Protein product: CASSQDRAGGDIQYF.